This T cell receptor beta chain was sequenced during a study of regulatory T cells in long-lasting Graves disease (dated by TCRdb to about 2021). Turning to the overall study: Antithyroid drugs had been taken for less than 3 months by newly diagnosed Graves' disease patients. The study was conducted in China and was registered as a clinical trial. Patients with persistent Graves' disease were compared with patients with newly diagnosed Graves' disease using TCR sequencing and RNA sequencing of peripheral blood. A total of roughly 35 samples underwent TCR sequencing: some 13 from persistent and some 20 from newly diagnosed Graves' disease patients. The research as a whole found: TRBV28, TRBJ1-2 and TRBJ2-5 were preferentially used in persistent disease, while TRBV20-1 and TRBJ2-1 were favored in newly diagnosed disease. Compared with newly diagnosed patients, patients with persistent Graves' disease had lower TCR Shannon entropy and fewer highly expanded clones, which suggests clonal expansion. Because the primary lesion, thyroid tissue, could not be accessed, the study looked at peripheral blood alone. Sequencing and analysis were restricted to the TCR beta chain. Patients with persistent disease shared more public clonotypes (approximately 2,500) than newly diagnosed patients did (around 1,000). The authors acknowledged the small sample size as a limitation that may reduce accuracy.

This clonotype was seen many times. What antigen it recognizes has not been identified. No base quality values were provided; no much bigger clone lies one nucleotide off. V trim: 4 bases; J trim: 6 bases; unmatched bases: 12. From a lookup of the germline V gene, CDR1 and CDR2 are SGHAT and FQNNGV. Including the terminal cysteine and phenylalanine, the CDR3 comprises 16 residues. Of all the DNA, just the CDR3 is kept, 48 bases in frame from base 1. The sample's time point label, in plain terms: newly diagnosed GD, antithyroid drugs for less than 3 months. For both TCR sequencing and RNA sequencing, RNA was extracted from PBMCs using TRIzol. The diagnosis of Graves' disease was made according to American Thyroid Association guidelines. Patients for the study were recruited at an endocrinology department in Xi'an, China. Each patient gave 8.5 to 9.5 milliliters of peripheral blood, collected in an EDTA anticoagulant tube. Ficoll Paque Plus density gradient separation was used to isolate PBMCs, and no further T cell sorting was done. RNA quality was checked with an Agilent 2100 Bioanalyzer and agarose gel, and concentration with a NanoDrop 2000.

Libraries were constructed by multiplex PCR. Sequenced on an Illumina HiSeq 4000. CDR3 regions were amplified by Arm-PCR with iRepertoire HTBI primers to construct TCR beta libraries. Before sequencing, the PCR products went through gel purification. The study's processing was this. Gene usage analysis of CDR3 amino acid clonotypes relied on the roughly 58 TRBV and about 15 TRBJ segments identified across samples. Filtered high-quality paired reads were merged into contigs using COPE and FqMerger. BLAST was used to align contigs to IMGT TRBV, TRBD and TRBJ reference genes, with CDR3 defined following IMGT. Clonotypes above 0.1% frequency were classified as highly expanded clones. Shannon entropy served as the measure of repertoire diversity, while the Gini coefficient captured V-J evenness. Public clonotypes were defined as clonotypes shared by more than one individual. In-frame beta chains were kept once TCRdb had trimmed the public reads at Q25 with fastp and called clones with MiXCR. Entries are consolidated by CDR3 protein sequence, retaining the most common genes and DNA. These V and J calls rely on TCRdb rather than the paper's analysis. This sample lists about 440,000 distinct CDR3 sequences; 15% to 20% were detected once. The ten largest clonotypes hold approximately 11% of the sample.

The data were also submitted as part of a second study, on T cells in Graves' hyperthyroidism and ophthalmopathy. The second paper further reports: A patient counted as having stable Graves' hyperthyroidism if no progression to ophthalmopathy occurred over 18 months of follow-up. Hyperthyroidism patients were aged 18 to 65 years and newly diagnosed, with disease duration of less than 2 months. Exclusion was applied to patients with uncontrolled infections, other autoimmune diseases, pregnancy or lactation. Clinical symptoms, serum thyroxine and TRAb, thyroid ultrasound, and orbital computed tomography formed the basis for the diagnoses. A first-round RT-PCR of the TCR CDR3 used the HTBI primer set with the Qiagen OneStep RT-PCR kit. Most expanded thyroid clonotypes (frequency above 0.001) were also found in blood, which suggests that blood repertoires may mirror thyroid immune responses. A 13 V-J signature model separated ophthalmopathy from stable hyperthyroidism, with 87.88% sensitivity and roughly 84% specificity in cross-validation and 80%/75% in testing. During validation, the model predicted progression to ophthalmopathy a median of roughly six months ahead of onset, with around 70% sensitivity and under 85% specificity. A discovery cohort of about 100 patients, about 43 with Graves' ophthalmopathy and approximately 55 with stable Graves' hyperthyroidism, was used to find distinguishing TCR V-J signatures. Whether ophthalmopathy could be predicted prospectively was tested in an independent validation cohort made up of some 20 hyperthyroidism patients plus 17 patients who later progressed to ophthalmopathy. The approximately 90 discovery patients were divided at random into training and test sets in a 7:3 ratio. Thyroid tissue and blood T-cell repertoires from more than 5 Graves' hyperthyroidism patients were also compared in the study. After blood sampling, hyperthyroidism patients were treated with methimazole at a starting dose of 30 mg daily, and ophthalmopathy patients were treated with high-dose intravenous methylprednisolone. Libraries were constructed in a second round of multiplex PCR, after which size selection and purification were performed. Libraries were sequenced paired-end with 100 bp reads on an Illumina HiSeq2000. SOAPnuke was used to process the raw data, with reads discarded if the reads contained adapters or uncalled bases, had a mean Phred below 15, or lacked an exact constant-primer or identifier match. COPE v1.2.5 was used to merge the high-quality paired reads, and each unique nucleotide sequence was defined as a clonotype. Clonotypes were aligned to IMGT TRBV, TRBD and TRBJ reference segments using MiTCR v1.1. The analysis included only V-J combinations with a frequency above 0.0001, which together covered more than 98% of the repertoires. The TCS score was defined as F50 (clonal expansion) divided by E x V (chaos), with BLOSUM62-based TCRdist calculated between CDR3 peptides within each V-J. Welch's t-statistics and random forest reduced fewer than 600 V-J features to roughly 13, which were used in a naive Bayes classifier (R e1071). Sample size was not statistically predetermined, and blinding of investigators to group allocation was not performed. The paper reports TCR Vbeta CDR3 sequencing of more than 120 peripheral blood samples: around 45 ophthalmopathy, fewer than 80 hyperthyroidism and 17 progressor patients.

This specimen consisted of peripheral blood mononuclear cells (PBMCs), obtained at new diagnosis, from a patient treated with antithyroid drugs. The chain is assembled from TRBV11-2 and TRBJ2-1, and 7 bases in between align with TRBD2. The TCR was taken from a woman under 40 with Graves disease. Donor details come from another sample of the same person, matched by shared clones. CDR3 sequence: CASSSRREYGRNEQFF. The sequenced DNA: TGTGCCAGCAGCTCCAGGCGGGAGTACGGACGCAATGAGCAGTTCTTC.